These T cell receptor beta chains were read from a single sample in a study of CD8 T cells in Susac syndrome. TCRdb re-called the immunoSEQ multiplex PCR reads with MiXCR, one entry per CDR3 protein. Here the sample spans fewer than 200,000 distinct CDR3 sequences, around 90% being singletons. Sequencing input: CD4+ T cells from PBMCs. These receptors were obtained from a human donor with Susac syndrome. Each CDR3 is given with its conserved first and last residue. A D gene is named only where the DNA matches it firmly. Rows give clone size only sometimes, using once, few, many, or a class for an expanded clone.

clone size: .
J gene: TRBJ2-3
V gene: TRBV7-9
D gene: .
CDR3 DNA: TGTGCCAGCAGCTGGACAGATACGCAGTATTTT
CDR3 protein: CASSWTDTQYF

clone size: .
J gene: TRBJ2-7
V gene: TRBV19
D gene: TRBD2
CDR3 DNA: TGTGCCAGTAGTATCCCCGGACTAGCGGGAGGTGCCTACGAGCAGTACTTC
CDR3 protein: CASSIPGLAGGAYEQYF

clone size: .
J gene: TRBJ2-5
V gene: TRBV9
D gene: .
CDR3 DNA: TGTGCCAGCAGCGTAGCAGCACACGAGACCCAGTACTTC
CDR3 protein: CASSVAAHETQYF

clone size: .
J gene: TRBJ2-5
V gene: TRBV5-1
D gene: TRBD2
CDR3 DNA: TGCGCCAGCAATGGACTAGCGGGGGGACCTCAAGAGACCCAGTACTTC
CDR3 protein: CASNGLAGGPQETQYF

clone size: .
J gene: TRBJ1-6
V gene: TRBV2
D gene: .
CDR3 DNA: TGTGCCAGCAGAGGAGGTTCTCAGAATTCACCCCTCCACTTT
CDR3 protein: CASRGGSQNSPLHF

clone size: .
J gene: TRBJ1-1
V gene: TRBV18
D gene: TRBD1
CDR3 DNA: TGTGCCAGCTTTACGGGACAGCGCACTGAAGCTTTCTTT
CDR3 protein: CASFTGQRTEAFF

clone size: .
J gene: TRBJ1-2
V gene: TRBV30
D gene: .
CDR3 DNA: TGTGCCTGGACCCAAACAGCCTATGGCTACACCTTC
CDR3 protein: CAWTQTAYGYTF

clone size: .
J gene: TRBJ1-4
V gene: TRBV5-1
D gene: TRBD1
CDR3 DNA: TGCGCCAGCAGCTTCCGGACAGGGTCTAATGAAAAACTGTTTTTT
CDR3 protein: CASSFRTGSNEKLFF

clone size: .
J gene: TRBJ2-1
V gene: TRBV7-3
D gene: TRBD2
CDR3 DNA: TGTGCCAGCAGCCGGACTAGCGGGGGAATATACAATGAGCAGTTCTTC
CDR3 protein: CASSRTSGGIYNEQFF

clone size: .
J gene: TRBJ2-1
V gene: TRBV5-6
D gene: TRBD2
CDR3 DNA: TGTGCCAGCAGCTTACTAGCGGGAGAAGCCCATGAGCAGTTCTTC
CDR3 protein: CASSLLAGEAHEQFF

clone size: .
J gene: TRBJ1-1
V gene: TRBV29-1
D gene: TRBD1
CDR3 DNA: TGCAGCGTTGAGCGGGGGACAGCGAACACTGAAGCTTTCTTT
CDR3 protein: CSVERGTANTEAFF

clone size: .
J gene: TRBJ2-7
V gene: TRBV28
D gene: .
CDR3 DNA: TGTGCCAGCATCAGGCCGAGCTCCTACGAGCAGTACTTC
CDR3 protein: CASIRPSSYEQYF

clone size: .
J gene: TRBJ1-6
V gene: TRBV2
D gene: .
CDR3 DNA: TGTGCCAGCAGTGCGGACCGGGATGGTTCACCCCTCCACTTT
CDR3 protein: CASSADRDGSPLHF

clone size: .
J gene: TRBJ2-5
V gene: TRBV20-1
D gene: TRBD1
CDR3 DNA: TGCAGTCCCCGGGACAGGGGGCGAGAGACCCAGTACTTC
CDR3 protein: CSPRDRGRETQYF

clone size: .
J gene: TRBJ1-1
V gene: TRBV30
D gene: .
CDR3 DNA: TGTGCCTGGAGTGTAGCGGGGAACACTGAAGCTTTCTTT
CDR3 protein: CAWSVAGNTEAFF

clone size: once
J gene: TRBJ2-5
V gene: TRBV19
D gene: .
CDR3 DNA: TGTGCCAGTAGTCCACCAGGGCGAGAGACCCAGTACTTC
CDR3 protein: CASSPPGRETQYF

clone size: .
J gene: TRBJ2-1
V gene: TRBV4-2
D gene: TRBD2
CDR3 DNA: TGTGCCAGCAGCCAAGAGAACGCGGGGGGGCCGAGAAATGAGCAGTTCTTC
CDR3 protein: CASSQENAGGPRNEQFF

clone size: .
J gene: TRBJ1-1
V gene: TRBV28
D gene: .
CDR3 DNA: TGTGCCAGCAATATGGAGGACGTGACTTTCTTT
CDR3 protein: CASNMEDVTFF

clone size: .
J gene: TRBJ1-1
V gene: TRBV5-1
D gene: .
CDR3 DNA: TGCGCCAGCGGGGGCGGGTTCGGCGCTGAAGCTTTCTTT
CDR3 protein: CASGGGFGAEAFF

clone size: .
J gene: TRBJ1-2
V gene: TRBV30
D gene: .
CDR3 DNA: TGTGCCTGGAGCGGGTACAGGGACTCCTACACCTTC
CDR3 protein: CAWSGYRDSYTF

clone size: .
J gene: TRBJ2-3
V gene: TRBV20-1
D gene: .
CDR3 DNA: TGCAGTGTTTGGACTCACACAGATACGCAGTATTTT
CDR3 protein: CSVWTHTDTQYF

clone size: .
J gene: TRBJ2-1
V gene: TRBV20-1
D gene: TRBD1
CDR3 DNA: TGCAGTGCCCCAGGGGGACAGGGTCGCAATGAGCAGTTCTTC
CDR3 protein: CSAPGGQGRNEQFF

clone size: .
J gene: TRBJ2-7
V gene: TRBV5-1
D gene: .
CDR3 DNA: TGCGCCAGCAGTTGGAGGGTTAGCAACGAGCAGTACTTC
CDR3 protein: CASSWRVSNEQYF

clone size: .
J gene: TRBJ1-4
V gene: TRBV28
D gene: .
CDR3 DNA: TGTGCCAGCCTCGACCCTGCAACTAATGAAAAACTGTTTTTT
CDR3 protein: CASLDPATNEKLFF

clone size: .
J gene: TRBJ1-1
V gene: TRBV6-5
D gene: .
CDR3 DNA: TGTGCCAGCAGTTGGACGGGGAGGACTGAAGCTTTCTTT
CDR3 protein: CASSWTGRTEAFF

clone size: .
J gene: TRBJ1-2
V gene: TRBV5-6
D gene: .
CDR3 DNA: TGTGCCAGCAGCTTCAGGGCAGGGGTTGGCTACACCTTC
CDR3 protein: CASSFRAGVGYTF

clone size: .
J gene: TRBJ2-7
V gene: TRBV5-8
D gene: .
CDR3 DNA: TGTGCCAGCAGCTTGGAGGGGGGGAGCTCCTACGAGCAGTACTTC
CDR3 protein: CASSLEGGSSYEQYF

clone size: few
J gene: TRBJ2-5
V gene: TRBV5-6
D gene: TRBD1
CDR3 DNA: TGTGCCAGCAGCAGGACAGGGGGAGAGACCCAGTACTTC
CDR3 protein: CASSRTGGETQYF

clone size: .
J gene: TRBJ1-2
V gene: TRBV5-4
D gene: .
CDR3 DNA: TGTGCCAGCAGCTTGCGGGGGATGGACTATGGCTACACCTTC
CDR3 protein: CASSLRGMDYGYTF

clone size: .
J gene: TRBJ2-3
V gene: TRBV20-1
D gene: TRBD2
CDR3 DNA: TGCAGTGCCCGACTCTCGCGGGGGGGCATAGATTCTAGCACAGATACGCAGTATTTT
CDR3 protein: CSARLSRGGIDSSTDTQYF

clone size: .
J gene: TRBJ1-2
V gene: TRBV20-1
D gene: .
CDR3 DNA: TGCAGTGCTAGAGACTTACAAGCTAACTATGGCTACACCTTC
CDR3 protein: CSARDLQANYGYTF

clone size: .
J gene: TRBJ2-7
V gene: TRBV6-2/TRBV6-3
D gene: .
CDR3 DNA: TGTGCCAGCAGTAACCCTCGGGGAGTCGTCTACGAGCAGTACTTC
CDR3 protein: CASSNPRGVVYEQYF

clone size: .
J gene: TRBJ1-5
V gene: TRBV11-2
D gene: TRBD1
CDR3 DNA: TGTGCCAGCAGCTTAGATTCTCCAGGACAGGGTAGTCAGCCCCAGCATTTT
CDR3 protein: CASSLDSPGQGSQPQHF

clone size: once
J gene: TRBJ2-7
V gene: TRBV7-9
D gene: .
CDR3 DNA: TGTGCCAGCAGCTTATTGAAGGGGAGCTCCTACGAGCAGTACTTC
CDR3 protein: CASSLLKGSSYEQYF

clone size: .
J gene: TRBJ1-5
V gene: TRBV15
D gene: .
CDR3 DNA: TGTGCCACCAGCAGATATCCTCAGGTTATGAGCAATCAGCCCCAGCATTTT
CDR3 protein: CATSRYPQVMSNQPQHF

clone size: .
J gene: TRBJ2-7
V gene: TRBV20-1
D gene: .
CDR3 DNA: TGCAGTGCCGAAGCCCCGGGGCCCAACGAGCAGTACTTC
CDR3 protein: CSAEAPGPNEQYF

clone size: .
J gene: TRBJ1-2
V gene: TRBV18
D gene: .
CDR3 DNA: TGTGCCAGCTCACCTACTCGGGACTCTAACTATGGCTACACCTTC
CDR3 protein: CASSPTRDSNYGYTF

clone size: .
J gene: TRBJ1-1
V gene: TRBV2
D gene: .
CDR3 DNA: TGTGCCAGCAGTGTTGCAGGGGCTAACACTGAAGCTTTCTTT
CDR3 protein: CASSVAGANTEAFF

clone size: .
J gene: TRBJ2-1
V gene: TRBV3-1
D gene: TRBD1
CDR3 DNA: TGTGCCAGCAGCCACGCGGACAGGGGGGGTAATGAGCAGTTCTTC
CDR3 protein: CASSHADRGGNEQFF

clone size: .
J gene: TRBJ2-7
V gene: TRBV12-3/TRBV12-4
D gene: TRBD1
CDR3 DNA: TGTGCCAGCAGTTTTCTCGAACAGGGGATCTACGAGCAGTACTTC
CDR3 protein: CASSFLEQGIYEQYF

clone size: .
J gene: TRBJ1-1
V gene: TRBV3-1
D gene: .
CDR3 DNA: TGTGCCAGCAGCCAAGGGGTTTCCGAAGCTTTCTTT
CDR3 protein: CASSQGVSEAFF

clone size: .
J gene: TRBJ2-7
V gene: TRBV28
D gene: .
CDR3 DNA: TGTGCCAGCAGTGCCCCATCAGTGGGGAATGTGTACGAGCAGTACTTC
CDR3 protein: CASSAPSVGNVYEQYF

clone size: .
J gene: TRBJ2-3
V gene: TRBV20-1
D gene: TRBD2
CDR3 DNA: TGCAGTGCTAGTCAGGCGGGGGGAACAGATACGCAGTATTTT
CDR3 protein: CSASQAGGTDTQYF

clone size: few
J gene: TRBJ1-5
V gene: TRBV12-3/TRBV12-4
D gene: .
CDR3 DNA: TGTGCCAGCAGTTTGGTAGGGTATAGCAATCAGCCCCAGCATTTT
CDR3 protein: CASSLVGYSNQPQHF

clone size: .
J gene: TRBJ1-2
V gene: TRBV12-3/TRBV12-4
D gene: .
CDR3 DNA: TGTGCCAGCAGTTTAGCGGGGGATAACTATGGCTACACCTTC
CDR3 protein: CASSLAGDNYGYTF

clone size: .
J gene: TRBJ2-7
V gene: TRBV9
D gene: .
CDR3 DNA: TGTGCCAGCAGCGTAGGGAACGAGAACTACGAGCAGTACTTC
CDR3 protein: CASSVGNENYEQYF

clone size: .
J gene: TRBJ1-3
V gene: TRBV7-6
D gene: .
CDR3 DNA: TGTGCCAGCAGCTACGGAAACACCATATATTTT
CDR3 protein: CASSYGNTIYF

clone size: once
J gene: TRBJ1-4
V gene: TRBV5-4
D gene: TRBD1
CDR3 DNA: TGTGCCAGCAGCACGGACAGGGGGCTATCTAATGAAAAACTGTTTTTT
CDR3 protein: CASSTDRGLSNEKLFF

clone size: .
J gene: TRBJ2-7
V gene: TRBV28
D gene: .
CDR3 DNA: TGTGCCAGCAGCACTGGACAGCTTACCCACTACGAGCAGTACTTC
CDR3 protein: CASSTGQLTHYEQYF

clone size: .
J gene: TRBJ1-3
V gene: TRBV6-5
D gene: .
CDR3 DNA: TGTGCCAGCAGTAGTCCCCTGGGGAGAAACACCATATATTTT
CDR3 protein: CASSSPLGRNTIYF

clone size: .
J gene: TRBJ2-7
V gene: TRBV4-2
D gene: .
CDR3 DNA: TGTGCCAGCAGCCAAAGGCAGGGAACCTACGAGCAGTACTTC
CDR3 protein: CASSQRQGTYEQYF

clone size: .
J gene: TRBJ2-1
V gene: TRBV11-3
D gene: TRBD2
CDR3 DNA: TGTGCCAGCAGCTTTAGCGGGGGCCGCAATGAGCAGTTCTTC
CDR3 protein: CASSFSGGRNEQFF

clone size: .
J gene: TRBJ2-2
V gene: TRBV20-1
D gene: TRBD2
CDR3 DNA: TGCAGTGCTAGAGCCAGCGGGAAGGGCACCGGGGAGCTGTTTTTT
CDR3 protein: CSARASGKGTGELFF